The 5 T cell receptor beta chains presented below share a single source sample, sequenced in a study of blood T cell repertoires in COVID-19. Produced via immunoSEQ multiplex PCR; TCRdb's table is partial and in-frame only. The top ten clones hold roughly 2.5% of a sample with approximately 280,000 clones, less than 85% of them seen once. The sample was PBMCs or T cells enriched from blood (not recorded which). Receptors originate from a woman in her forties or fifties who had recovered from COVID-19.

The chain couples TRBV19 to TRBJ2-3, with a tentative D call TRBD1 (5 bases). The CDR3 consists of 12 residues. From germline, CDR1 is LNHDA and CDR2 SQIVND (reference sequence). V lost 9 bases to trimming and J lost 4 bases, with 11 bases between them. In DNA, the CDR3 is TGTGCCAGCCTAAGGGGCCCAGATACGCAGTATTTT. This codes for CASLRGPDTQYF.

The V and J genes are TRBV5-6 and TRBJ2-5; D not resolved. In germline, CDR1 is SGHDT, CDR2 YYEEEE. The CDR3 has 14 amino acids. V lost 0 bases and J 2 bases, leaving 8 bases between the germline ends. The CDR3 loop is CASSLAAVQETQYF. CDR3 DNA sequence: TGTGCCAGCAGCTTGGCGGCGGTACAAGAGACCCAGTACTTC.

This rearrangement joins TRBV4-1 to TRBJ1-5; perhaps TRBD1 as D (5 bases). CDR3 length equals 16 residues. CDR1 and CDR2 from the germline V gene are MGHRA and YSYEKL. Trimming took off 2 bases at V and 1 base at J, with 12 bases between the two ends. The CDR3: CASSQLVTASNQPQHF. The DNA for the CDR3 is TGCGCCAGCAGCCAACTGGTGACAGCAAGCAATCAGCCCCAGCATTTT.

This clone was seen only a few times. This chain joins TRBV5-6 and TRBJ2-2; 8 positions agree with TRBD1. The V and J ends lost 3 bases and 6 bases, in that order; junction bases with no gene match: 1. CDR1 and CDR2 (germline): SGHDT, YYEEEE. The CDR3 has 13 residues. The CDR3 is CASSSQGAGELFF. DNA for the CDR3: TGTGCCAGCAGCTCACAGGGGGCCGGGGAGCTGTTTTTT. The full variable domain, with the rest looked up from reference TRBV5-6 and TRBJ2-2, is DAGVTQSPTHLIKTRGQQVTLRCSPKSGHDTVSWYQQALGQGPQFIFQYYEEEERQRGNFPDRFSGHQFPNYSSELNVNALLLGDSALYLCASSSQGAGELFFGEGSRLTVL.

This clone has a handful of counts. The chain carries TRBV6-2 or TRBV6-3 and TRBJ1-6; 7 positions agree with TRBD1. V trimming: 5 bases; J trimming: 0 bases; junction bases outside the gene matches: 10. Germline CDR1 and CDR2: MNHEY and SVGEGT. The length of the CDR3 is 18 residues. The CDR3 protein is CASSHATGSSSYNSPLHF. The CDR3 DNA is TGTGCCAGCAGTCACGCGACAGGGTCAAGCTCCTATAATTCACCCCTCCACTTT.